Shown below are 18 T cell receptor beta chains from a single sample sequenced in a study of T cell changes during pregnancy in multiple sclerosis. Sequencing used immunoSEQ multiplex PCR; TCRdb keeps in-frame clones, though not all of them. The sample carries some 46,000 clones, 92% recorded once. The sample was peripheral blood, taken in the third trimester of pregnancy. The receptors originated from a female donor with multiple sclerosis, enrolled in a pregnancy study.

The sample holds one count of this clone. The chain links TRBV5-6 to TRBJ1-2; 8 bases align to TRBD1. Looked up from germline, CDR1 is SGHDT and CDR2 is YYEEEE. The CDR3 has 19 residues. Trimming cost V 3 bases and J 1 base; bases outside gene matches: 17. CDR3 residues: CASSYRGLPLKGDNYGYTF. CDR3 in DNA: TGTGCCAGCAGCTACAGGGGGTTGCCACTCAAAGGGGATAACTATGGCTACACCTTC.

CDR3 in amino acids: CASSLGLLDGSSYNEQFF. The CDR3 DNA is TGCGCCAGCAGCTTGGGGTTACTAGACGGCAGCTCCTACAATGAGCAGTTCTTC. The gene calls are TRBV5-1 and TRBJ2-1, with D perhaps TRBD2 (5 bases). Looked up from germline, CDR1 is SGHRS and CDR2 is YFSETQ. The ends were cut back, 0 bases at V and 0 bases at J, with 16 bases in the middle. This CDR3 is built from 18 residues. The whole variable domain, filled in from reference TRBV5-1 and TRBJ2-1, reads KAGVTQTPRYLIKTRGQQVTLSCSPISGHRSVSWYQQTPGQGLQFLFEYFSETQRNKGNFPGRFSGRQFSNSRSEMNVSTLELGDSALYLCASSLGLLDGSSYNEQFFGPGTRLTVL.

V and J are TRBV2 and TRBJ1-2, with D uncertain. CDR1 SNHLY and CDR2 FYNNEI come from the germline V gene. The CDR3 sequence is 15 residues long. V was shortened by 6 bases and J by 3 bases, with 17 bases between the two germline ends. The CDR3 sequence: CASSLGKTFYYGYTF. CDR3 in DNA: TGTGCCAGCAGCCTTGGAAAGACTTTCTACTATGGCTACACCTTC.

J is TRBJ2-4 and V is TRBV29-1; D is ambiguous. Germline V lookup: CDR1 SQVTM, CDR2 ANQGSEA. The CDR3 has 11 amino acids. The V and J ends lost 5 bases and 8 bases respectively, with 10 bases between them. The CDR3 loop reads CSVQVGDIQYF. The CDR3 DNA sequence: TGCAGCGTTCAAGTAGGAGACATTCAGTACTTC.

J is TRBJ2-2 and V is TRBV10-2, with TRBD2 matching over 13 bases. The CDR3 totals 15 residues. The V segment lost 5 bases and the J segment 5 bases; nucleotides outside the gene matches: 2. The germline CDR1 and CDR2 sequences are WSHSY and SAAADI. CDR3 coding DNA: TGCGCCAGCAGTCCGGGACTAGCGGGAACCGGGGAGCTGTTTTTT. It yields the protein CASSPGLAGTGELFF.

The chain combines TRBV6-4 with TRBJ2-3; D not resolved. The length of the CDR3 is 13 residues. V shed 4 bases and J shed 6 bases, with 11 bases lying between them. Germline assignment: CDR1 MRHNA and CDR2 SNTAGT. The CDR3 DNA is TGTGCCAGCAGTGGGTCGGAGCCGGATACGCAGTATTTT. Its protein product is CASSGSEPDTQYF.

The gene calls are TRBV4-3 and TRBJ1-3; D possibly corresponds to TRBD1 (6 bases). The V end was cut by 0 bases, the J end by 0 bases, with 9 bases between. The CDR3 sequence is 16 residues long. Germline V CDR1 and CDR2: LGHNA, YSLEER. The CDR3 DNA reads TGCGCCAGCAGCCAAGAAGGACAGAGCTCTGGAAACACCATATATTTT. Translating it yields CASSQEGQSSGNTIYF.

The chain is built from TRBV5-1 and TRBJ2-6, with 9 bases that match TRBD1. The V segment lost 0 bases and the J segment 2 bases; nucleotides outside the gene matches: 6. The CDR3 totals 18 residues. CDR1 is SGHRS, CDR2 YFSETQ, per germline. The CDR3 is CASSLASRDRAGANVLTF. CDR3 sequence (DNA): TGCGCCAGCAGCTTGGCGTCCCGGGACAGGGCTGGGGCCAACGTCCTGACTTTC.

This clone was seen only once. J is TRBJ2-7 and V is TRBV10-2; possibly TRBD2 for D (5 bases). Germline CDR1 reads WSHSY; CDR2 reads SAAADI. The CDR3 runs 11 residues. V lost 10 bases and J lost 0, with 7 bases in between. The CDR3 DNA reads TGCGCCACCCTAGCCTCCTACGAGCAGTACTTC. Protein sequence: CATLASYEQYF.

V and J are TRBV14 and TRBJ1-4, with D tentatively TRBD1 (6 bases). Deletions cut 2 bases from V and 4 bases from J, with 11 bases between. CDR3 length: 15 amino acids. Germline CDR1 is SGHDN and CDR2 is FVKESK. Here the CDR3 DNA reads TGTGCCAGCAGCCAATCAGGGGTTTTTAATGAAAAACTGTTTTTT. Translating it yields CASSQSGVFNEKLFF.

The CDR3 reads CASSQPGTGQSPLHF. The CDR3 bases are TGCGCCAGCAGCCAACCCGGGACAGGGCAGTCACCCCTCCACTTT. The gene calls are TRBV4-1 and TRBJ1-6; 9 nucleotides line up with TRBD1. The V gene's germline CDR1 is MGHRA and CDR2 YSYEKL. The CDR3 contains 15 residues. V shed 2 bases and J 10 bases; nucleotides not matched to a gene: 6.

The chain links TRBV7-9 to TRBJ2-3; 8 bases match TRBD2. CDR3 length: 14 amino acids. V was clipped by 3 bases and J by 4 bases; unmatched bases: 3. CDR1 and CDR2 from the germline V gene are SEHNR and FQNEAQ (reference sequence). The CDR3 protein is CASSLTGGADTQYF. In DNA, the CDR3 is TGTGCCAGCAGCTTGACGGGAGGGGCAGATACGCAGTATTTT.

The chain is built from TRBV6-1 and TRBJ2-4; a weak D match, TRBD2 (5 bases). The V end lost 8 bases, the J end lost 8 bases, and 16 bases lay between the germline ends. Germline CDR1 and CDR2: MNHNS and SASEGT. The CDR3 consists of 13 residues. CDR3 in amino acids: CASVGVKVDIQYF. CDR3 coding DNA: TGTGCCAGCGTGGGAGTTAAAGTGGACATTCAGTACTTC.

The chain carries TRBV4-3 and TRBJ2-5; 8 bases fit TRBD2. This CDR3 spans 16 amino acids. Germline V lookup: CDR1 LGHNA, CDR2 YSLEER. J was trimmed by 5 bases and V by 0 bases; bases with no gene match: 8. The CDR3 spells CASSQDYQREWETQYF. CDR3 DNA sequence: TGCGCCAGCAGCCAAGATTACCAGCGGGAGTGGGAGACCCAGTACTTC.

The chain joins TRBV27 to TRBJ2-1, with 11 bases lining up with TRBD2. The V gene end was trimmed by 7 bases and the J gene end by 2 bases; junction bases not matched to a gene: 7. The V gene's germline CDR1 is MNHEY and CDR2 SMNVEV (reference sequence). The length of the CDR3 is 16 residues. For the CDR3, the DNA is TGTGCCAGCACCCGTAGCGGGAGGGCTACCTACAATGAGCAGTTCTTC. Translation gives CASTRSGRATYNEQFF.

The sample holds one count of this clone. The genes are TRBV6-7 and TRBJ2-7, with D unclear. TRBV6-7 carries the ORF label, with uncertain function. V lost 4 bases and J lost 5, with 18 bases in between. The length of the CDR3 is 15 residues. The CDR3 here is CASSSCDLPGHEQYF. CDR3 coding DNA: TGTGCCAGCAGTTCGTGTGACTTACCCGGCCACGAGCAGTACTTC.

The chain couples TRBV28 to TRBJ2-7, with 7 bases identical to TRBD2. Looked up from germline, CDR1 is MDHEN and CDR2 is SYDVKM. This CDR3 contains 16 residues. V shed 5 bases and J 1 base; nucleotides not matched to a gene: 11. This CDR3 is CASSPPLGGGSYEQYF. The CDR3 DNA reads TGTGCCAGCAGTCCCCCCCTTGGGGGGGGTTCCTACGAGCAGTACTTC.

This clone was found a few times. The chain uses TRBV6-1 and TRBJ2-7; TRBD2 aligns across 9 bases. The length of the CDR3 is 15 residues. Germline V gene data show CDR1 as MNHNS and CDR2 as SASEGT. The V gene end was trimmed by 2 bases and the J gene end by 5 bases; junction bases not matched to a gene: 7. The CDR3 region is CASSEIAGGPDEQYF. CDR3 bases: TGTGCCAGCAGTGAAATTGCGGGAGGGCCGGACGAGCAGTACTTC.